This T cell receptor beta chain was captured in a study of blood T cell repertoires in COVID-19. About the research overall: The origin of the acute and convalescent COVID-19 samples was the United States, Italy and Spain. Sample material is recorded as cDNA or gDNA derived from T cells, B-cell-depleted T cells, or PBMCs.

This CDR3 has 16 amino acids. V dropped 4 bases and J dropped 9; count of bases not matched to a gene: 10. The germline CDR1 and CDR2 sequences are SGDLS and YYNGEE. The repertoire was sequenced with immunoSEQ multiplex PCR; TCRdb's copy has only in-frame clones and lacks some. This table has about 250,000 clones, around 85% appearing once. Input material: peripheral blood. This chain connects TRBV9 to TRBJ1-6, with TRBD1 matching 10 bases. The TCR sequence derives from a man aged 80 or over with acute or convalescent COVID-19. The CDR3 region has the DNA TGTGCCAGCAGCTTTGATCCGGGACAGGGGAGTTCACCCCTCCACTTT. This codes for CASSFDPGQGSSPLHF.